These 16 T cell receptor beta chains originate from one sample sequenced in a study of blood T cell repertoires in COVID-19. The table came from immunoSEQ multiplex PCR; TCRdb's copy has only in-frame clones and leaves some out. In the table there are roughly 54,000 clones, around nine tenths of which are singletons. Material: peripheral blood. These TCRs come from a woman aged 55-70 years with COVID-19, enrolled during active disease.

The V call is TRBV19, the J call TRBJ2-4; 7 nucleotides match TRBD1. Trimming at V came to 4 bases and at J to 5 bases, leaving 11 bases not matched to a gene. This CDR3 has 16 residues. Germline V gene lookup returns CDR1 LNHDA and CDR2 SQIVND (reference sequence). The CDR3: CASSNIPGQRQNIQYF. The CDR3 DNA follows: TGTGCCAGTAGTAACATACCGGGACAGCGGCAAAACATTCAGTACTTC.

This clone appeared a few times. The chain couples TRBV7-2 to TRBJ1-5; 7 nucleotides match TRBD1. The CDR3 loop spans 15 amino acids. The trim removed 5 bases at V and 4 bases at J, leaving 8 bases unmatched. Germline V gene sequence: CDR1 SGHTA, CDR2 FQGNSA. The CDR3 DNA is TGTGCCAGCAGCCCCCAGACAGGGAGAAATCAGCCCCAGCATTTT. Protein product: CASSPQTGRNQPQHF.

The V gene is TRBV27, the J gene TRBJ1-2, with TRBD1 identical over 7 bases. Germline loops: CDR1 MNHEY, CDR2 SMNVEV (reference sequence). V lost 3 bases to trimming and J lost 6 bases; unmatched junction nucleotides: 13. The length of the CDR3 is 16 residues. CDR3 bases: TGTGCCAGCAGTTTTAGATGGAACAGGGGAAATCATGGCTACACCTTC. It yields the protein CASSFRWNRGNHGYTF.

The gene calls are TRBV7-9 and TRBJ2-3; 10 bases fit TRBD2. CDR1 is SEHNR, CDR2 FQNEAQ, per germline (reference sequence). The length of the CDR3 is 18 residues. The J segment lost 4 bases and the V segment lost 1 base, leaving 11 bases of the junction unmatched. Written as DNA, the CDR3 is TGTGCCAGCAGCTTAGGGCTAGCGGGAGTAGTATCATCAGATACGCAGTATTTT. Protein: CASSLGLAGVVSSDTQYF.

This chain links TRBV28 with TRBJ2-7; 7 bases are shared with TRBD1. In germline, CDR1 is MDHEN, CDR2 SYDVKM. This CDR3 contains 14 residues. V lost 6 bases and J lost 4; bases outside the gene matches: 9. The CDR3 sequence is CASRLTGLVYEQYF. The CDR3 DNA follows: TGTGCCAGCAGGCTGACAGGGTTAGTGTACGAGCAGTACTTC.

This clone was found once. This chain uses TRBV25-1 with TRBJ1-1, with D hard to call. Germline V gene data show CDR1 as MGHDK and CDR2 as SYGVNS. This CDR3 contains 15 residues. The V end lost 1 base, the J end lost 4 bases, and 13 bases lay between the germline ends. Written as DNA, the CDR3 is TGTGCCAGCAGTGAATGGGGAGGGCAAGGCACTGAAGCTTTCTTT. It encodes CASSEWGGQGTEAFF.

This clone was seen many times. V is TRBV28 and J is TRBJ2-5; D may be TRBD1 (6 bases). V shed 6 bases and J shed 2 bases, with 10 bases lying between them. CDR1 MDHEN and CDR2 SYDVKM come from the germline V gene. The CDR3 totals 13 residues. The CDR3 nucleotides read TGTGCCAGCAGGCTGCAGGGGCAAGAGACCCAGTACTTC. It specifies CASRLQGQETQYF.

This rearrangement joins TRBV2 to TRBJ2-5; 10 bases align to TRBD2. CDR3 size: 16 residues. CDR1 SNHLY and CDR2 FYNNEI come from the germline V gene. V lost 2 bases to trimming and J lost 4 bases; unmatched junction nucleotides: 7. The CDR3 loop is CASSEQAGLATETQYF. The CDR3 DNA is TGTGCCAGCAGTGAACAAGCGGGACTAGCGACAGAGACCCAGTACTTC.

The CDR3 region is CASSVSPNTEAFF. DNA of the CDR3: TGTGCCAGCAGCGTGAGCCCAAACACTGAAGCTTTCTTT. The rearrangement links TRBV9 to TRBJ1-1; D call uncertain. CDR3 length: 13 amino acids. The germline V and J ends were trimmed by 2 bases and 2 bases, with 7 bases remaining between them. Germline CDR1 is SGDLS and CDR2 is YYNGEE. The entire variable domain, with the rest obtained from reference TRBV9 and TRBJ1-1, is as follows: DSGVTQTPKHLITATGQRVTLRCSPRSGDLSVYWYQQSLDQGLQFLIQYYNGEERAKGNILERFSAQQFPDLHSELNLSSLELGDSALYFCASSVSPNTEAFFGQGTRLTVV.

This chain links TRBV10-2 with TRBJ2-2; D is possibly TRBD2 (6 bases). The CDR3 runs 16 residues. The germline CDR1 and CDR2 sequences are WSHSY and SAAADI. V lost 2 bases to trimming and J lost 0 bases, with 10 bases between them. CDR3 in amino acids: CASSERLASNTGELFF. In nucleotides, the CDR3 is TGCGCCAGCAGTGAGAGGCTAGCGTCGAACACCGGGGAGCTGTTTTTT.

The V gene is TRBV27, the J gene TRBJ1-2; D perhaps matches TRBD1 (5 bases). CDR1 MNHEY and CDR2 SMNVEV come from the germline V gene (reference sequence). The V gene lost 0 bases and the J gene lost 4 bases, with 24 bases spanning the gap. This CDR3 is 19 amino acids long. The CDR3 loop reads CASSLSGGQVYKRGYGYTF. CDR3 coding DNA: TGTGCCAGCAGTTTATCGGGTGGACAAGTTTATAAAAGGGGCTATGGCTACACCTTC.

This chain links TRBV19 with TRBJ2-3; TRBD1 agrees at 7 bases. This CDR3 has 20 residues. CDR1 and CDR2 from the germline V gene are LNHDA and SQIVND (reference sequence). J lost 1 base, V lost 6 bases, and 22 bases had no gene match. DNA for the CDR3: TGTGCCAGTAGCCCGGACAGGAGGTTGGAGAGGGAGCCCCGCACAGATACGCAGTATTTT. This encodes CASSPDRRLEREPRTDTQYF.

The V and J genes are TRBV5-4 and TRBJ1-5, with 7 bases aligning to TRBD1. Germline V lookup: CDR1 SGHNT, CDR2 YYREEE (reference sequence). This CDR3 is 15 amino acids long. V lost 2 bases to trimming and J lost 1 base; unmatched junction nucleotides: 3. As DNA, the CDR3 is TGTGCCAGCAGCTTCCAGGGGGGAAGCAATCAGCCCCAGCATTTT. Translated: CASSFQGGSNQPQHF.

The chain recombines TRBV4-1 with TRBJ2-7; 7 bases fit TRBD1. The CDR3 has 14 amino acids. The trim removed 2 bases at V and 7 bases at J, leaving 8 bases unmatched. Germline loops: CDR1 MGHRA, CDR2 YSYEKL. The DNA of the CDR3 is TGCGCCAGCAGCCAAACAGGGGCCACACGTGAGCAGTACTTC. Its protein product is CASSQTGATREQYF.

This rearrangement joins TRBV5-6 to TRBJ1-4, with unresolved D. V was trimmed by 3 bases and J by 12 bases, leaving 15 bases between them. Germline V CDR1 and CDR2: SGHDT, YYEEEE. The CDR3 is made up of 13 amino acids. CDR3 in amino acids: CASSYGDVAELFF. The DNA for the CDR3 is TGTGCCAGCAGCTACGGGGATGTGGCGGAACTGTTTTTT. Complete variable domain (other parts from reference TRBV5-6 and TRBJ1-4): DAGVTQSPTHLIKTRGQQVTLRCSPKSGHDTVSWYQQALGQGPQFIFQYYEEEERQRGNFPDRFSGHQFPNYSSELNVNALLLGDSALYLCASSYGDVAELFFGSGTQLSVL.

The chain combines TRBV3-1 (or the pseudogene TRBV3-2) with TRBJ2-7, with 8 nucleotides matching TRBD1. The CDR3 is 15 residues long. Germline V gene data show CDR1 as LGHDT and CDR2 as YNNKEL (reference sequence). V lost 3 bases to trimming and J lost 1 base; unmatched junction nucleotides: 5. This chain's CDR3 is CASSHGTGASYEQYF. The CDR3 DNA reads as TGTGCCAGCAGCCACGGGACAGGCGCTTCCTACGAGCAGTACTTC.